The next 22 T cell receptor beta chains were all read from a single sample in a study of CD8+ T cells in alopecia areata. Extracted RNA was reverse transcribed into cDNA, the sequencing template. Sequencing used immunoSEQ multiplex PCR; TCRdb keeps in-frame clones, though not all of them. The sample consists of 150,000 to 200,000 clones, roughly 60% of them appearing once. This specimen was CD4+ T cells sorted from blood, taken at week 0. The receptors come from a human donor with alopecia areata.

This chain joins TRBV18 and TRBJ1-1; D remains unclear. The germline gives CDR1 KGHSH, CDR2 LQKENI. The CDR3 loop spans 15 amino acids. V was shortened by 0 bases and J by 1 base, with 9 bases between the two germline ends. In DNA, the CDR3 is TGTGCCAGCTCACCACCCGCTTTTCGGAACACTGAAGCTTTCTTT. Protein: CASSPPAFRNTEAFF.

The chain is built from TRBV2 and TRBJ2-5; D remains unclear. The CDR3 length is 12 residues. The germline V gene has CDR1 SNHLY and CDR2 FYNNEI. The V end lost 3 bases, the J end lost 13 bases, and 15 bases lay between the germline ends. CDR3 DNA sequence: TGTGCCAGCAGTGAGTTGCTACGCAATCTGTACTTC. Translation gives CASSELLRNLYF.

A few counts support this clone. V gene TRBV30 combines with J gene TRBJ2-5; D not certain. The V end was cut by 0 bases, the J end by 4 bases, with 9 bases between. The CDR3 extends over 13 amino acids. Germline assignment: CDR1 GTSNPN and CDR2 SVGIG (reference sequence). The CDR3 DNA is TGTGCCTGGAGTGTAACGCTGGGAGAGACCCAGTACTTC. Amino acids: CAWSVTLGETQYF.

This clone was seen a few times. The chain links TRBV29-1 to TRBJ1-2; the D is unclear. Trimming took off 0 bases at V and 8 bases at J, with 7 bases between the two ends. There are 11 residues in the CDR3. Germline CDR1 SQVTM, CDR2 ANQGSEA. CDR3: CSVEDGMGYTF. The CDR3, as DNA: TGCAGCGTTGAAGATGGGATGGGCTACACCTTC.

The rearrangement joins TRBV7-2 to TRBJ2-1; a possible D gene is TRBD1 (5 bases). The V gene's germline CDR1 is SGHTA and CDR2 FQGNSA. CDR3 length equals 12 residues. The V end lost 6 bases, the J end lost 7 bases, and 10 bases lay between the germline ends. CDR3 nucleotide sequence: TGTGCCAGCAGACTCAGGGTAAATGAGCAGTTCTTC. It specifies CASRLRVNEQFF.

This rearrangement joins TRBV14 to TRBJ2-1; no reliable D call. Germline CDR1 and CDR2: SGHDN and FVKESK. V lost 3 bases and J lost 6, with 15 bases in between. This CDR3 has 15 residues. The CDR3 sequence: CASSHQAAPGNEQFF. Written as DNA, the CDR3 is TGTGCCAGCAGCCATCAGGCGGCACCCGGCAATGAGCAGTTCTTC.

The DNA for the CDR3 is TGCGCCAGCAGCCACCAGGTTAACTATGGCTACACCTTC. As protein: CASSHQVNYGYTF. The V gene is TRBV5-1, the J gene TRBJ1-2; D ambiguous. Trimming stripped 4 bases from V and 1 base from J, with 8 bases between. From germline, CDR1 is SGHRS and CDR2 YFSETQ. The CDR3 is made up of 13 amino acids. Combining the CDR3 with reference TRBV5-1 and TRBJ1-2 gives the whole variable domain KAGVTQTPRYLIKTRGQQVTLSCSPISGHRSVSWYQQTPGQGLQFLFEYFSETQRNKGNFPGRFSGRQFSNSRSEMNVSTLELGDSALYLCASSHQVNYGYTFGSGTRLTVV.

Turning to this clone: This CDR3 is also generated by other DNA sequences in the sample. The chain couples TRBV30 to TRBJ1-5; D is uncertain. Per the germline V gene, CDR1 is GTSNPN and CDR2 is SVGIG (reference sequence). V was clipped by 2 bases and J by 4 bases, with 6 bases between them. The CDR3 loop spans 12 amino acids. The CDR3 region has the DNA TGTGCCTGGAGTCGTTCTAATCAGCCCCAGCATTTT. This codes for CAWSRSNQPQHF. Drawing the rest from reference TRBV30 and TRBJ1-5, the complete variable domain is SQTIHQWPATLVQPVGSPLSLECTVEGTSNPNLYWYRQAAGRGLQLLFYSVGIGQISSEVPQNLSASRPQDRQFILSSKKLLLSDSGFYLCAWSRSNQPQHFGDGTRLSIL.

CDR3 residues: CASRSLGGGWGETQYF. CDR3 sequence (DNA): TGTGCCAGCAGGTCCCTCGGAGGGGGCTGGGGGGAGACCCAGTACTTC. This chain links TRBV27 with TRBJ2-5, with D possibly matching TRBD1 (7 bases). V lost 6 bases, J lost 5 bases, and 22 bases lay in between. The CDR3 runs 16 residues. CDR1 is MNHEY and CDR2 is SMNVEV in the germline V gene (reference sequence).

The CDR3: CASSLSKSTDTQYF. The DNA of the CDR3 is TGTGCCAGCAGCTTATCCAAAAGCACAGATACGCAGTATTTT. The chain couples TRBV7-2 to TRBJ2-3, with D uncertain. The CDR3 contains 14 residues. V lost 2 bases and J 0 bases, leaving 6 bases between the germline ends. The germline V gene encodes CDR1 SGHTA and CDR2 FQGNSA.

V and J are TRBV10-2 and TRBJ1-5, with D uncertain. V lost 3 bases to trimming and J lost 5 bases, with 8 bases between them. Germline CDR1 WSHSY, CDR2 SAAADI. This CDR3 spans 13 amino acids. The CDR3 region has the DNA TGCGCCAGCAGTGATTTAGGCGATCAGCCCCAGCATTTT. This translates into CASSDLGDQPQHF.

This clone has a handful of counts. V usage is TRBV29-1 and J usage is TRBJ2-4; 14 nucleotides line up with TRBD2. Germline V gene data show CDR1 as SQVTM and CDR2 as ANQGSEA. There are 17 residues in the CDR3. The V segment lost 5 bases and the J segment 0 bases; nucleotides outside the gene matches: 6. The DNA of the CDR3 is TGCAGCGTTCAGACTAGCGGGGGGGTCGGAGCCAAAAACATTCAGTACTTC. The encoded protein is CSVQTSGGVGAKNIQYF.

The chain links TRBV4-3 to TRBJ2-7; 9 nucleotides match TRBD2. V lost 1 base and J lost 4; bases outside the gene matches: 17. CDR3 length: 19 amino acids. Germline V gene lookup returns CDR1 LGHNA and CDR2 YSLEER. This CDR3 reads CASSQGSGGPVTLKYEQYF. The CDR3 coding sequence is TGCGCCAGCAGCCAAGGTAGCGGGGGCCCCGTCACCCTCAAGTACGAGCAGTACTTC.

The V and J genes are TRBV4-3 and TRBJ2-7; D might be TRBD2 (6 bases). V gave up 0 bases and J gave up 4 bases, with 13 bases separating them. Germline CDR1 and CDR2: LGHNA and YSLEER. This CDR3 region has 15 residues. This CDR3 is CASSQDRRGLYEQYF. Written as DNA, the CDR3 is TGCGCCAGCAGCCAAGATAGGCGGGGCCTTTACGAGCAGTACTTC.

CDR3 nucleotides: TGCGCCAGCAGCCGTCAGGTCGATAGCAATCAGCCCCAGCATTTT. Amino acids: CASSRQVDSNQPQHF. This chain joins TRBV4-1 and TRBJ1-5; D gene uncertain. Trimming took off 4 bases at V and 0 bases at J, with 10 bases between the two ends. CDR1 MGHRA and CDR2 YSYEKL come from the germline V gene. The CDR3 extends over 15 amino acids.

This chain joins TRBV7-2 and TRBJ2-5; TRBD2 matches 7 bases. The trim removed 4 bases at V and 4 bases at J, leaving 6 bases unmatched. Germline V gene sequence: CDR1 SGHTA, CDR2 FQGNSA. This CDR3 contains 14 residues. The CDR3 is CASSSRTSSETQYF. The CDR3 DNA reads TGTGCCAGCAGCTCACGGACTAGTTCAGAGACCCAGTACTTC.

The chain combines TRBV10-3 with TRBJ1-1; unclear D gene. The V and J ends lost 2 bases and 8 bases respectively, with 18 bases between them. The CDR3 is made up of 15 amino acids. Germline V lookup: CDR1 ENHRY, CDR2 SYGVKD. CDR3 bases: TGTGCCATCAGTGAGGGCCGAGGTATGATGAGCGAAGCTTTCTTT. Translated: CAISEGRGMMSEAFF.

V is TRBV11-3 and J is TRBJ2-1; 9 positions agree with TRBD2. Germline CDR1 and CDR2: SGHNT and YENEEA. The CDR3 is made up of 17 amino acids. V shed 0 bases, J shed 2 bases, and the junction held 5 bases outside the gene matches. As DNA, the CDR3 is TGTGCCAGCAGCTTAGAAACTCGACTAGCGGCCTACAATGAGCAGTTCTTC. Encoded protein: CASSLETRLAAYNEQFF.

This clone was seen a handful of times. The genes are TRBV6-5 and TRBJ2-7; D unclear. CDR1 and CDR2 from the germline V gene are MNHEY and SVGAGI. The CDR3 length is 12 residues. The V end was cut by 8 bases, the J end by 4 bases, with 12 bases between. CDR3 loop: CASSPVSYEQYF. CDR3 coding DNA: TGTGCCAGCTCTCCTGTGTCGTACGAGCAGTACTTC.

The gene calls are TRBV4-3 and TRBJ2-7, with 8 nucleotides matching TRBD1. After removal of 0 bases from V and 6 bases from J, the junction contained 4 bases not matched to a gene. CDR1 and CDR2 (germline): LGHNA, YSLEER. This CDR3 has 14 residues. CDR3 DNA sequence: TGCGCCAGCAGCCAAGAGCAGGGGGCTTTCGAGCAGTACTTC. This gives the protein CASSQEQGAFEQYF.

This clone has only a few counts. The chain carries TRBV29-1 and TRBJ1-3; D unresolved. V was clipped by 4 bases and J by 1 base, with 11 bases between them. The CDR3 is 14 residues long. Per the germline V gene, CDR1 is SQVTM and CDR2 is ANQGSEA. The CDR3 DNA follows: TGCAGCGTTGGTTTTGCAGGTTCTGGAAACACCATATATTTT. Protein product: CSVGFAGSGNTIYF.

This chain connects TRBV10-3 to TRBJ1-1; D not certain. V lost 5 bases to trimming and J lost 0 bases, with 10 bases between them. This CDR3 is built from 14 residues. The germline gives CDR1 ENHRY, CDR2 SYGVKD. The CDR3: CAISSSQMNTEAFF. The CDR3 DNA follows: TGTGCCATCAGTTCCTCCCAGATGAACACTGAAGCTTTCTTT.